These 32 T cell receptor beta chains originate from one sample sequenced in a study of shared clonotypes between healthy human individuals (dated by TCRdb to 2020 to 2022). The library was prepared using the immunoSEQ multiplex PCR assay. The clones in this table, taken by TCRdb from immuneACCESS, are in-frame only. Not every clone is retained; where verified, under half of the shortfall comes from an unresolved V gene, and the cause of the rest is unknown. For this sample there are some 2,500,000 clones; about nine tenths appear just once. The top ten clones comprise 0.37% of the sample. Material for sequencing was naive CD4+ T cells from PBMCs. The cell subset or site label here, explained by the study, means: CD45RA+ positively selected. Every receptor here comes from a man younger than 35 in good health. Some clones in this sample may be carry-over from other donors' samples.

The J gene is TRBJ2-2, the V gene TRBV27; a weak D match, TRBD2 (6 bases). V was clipped by 8 bases and J by 2 bases, with 15 bases between them. CDR1 and CDR2 (germline): MNHEY, SMNVEV (reference sequence). This CDR3 has 15 amino acids. CDR3 sequence (DNA): TGTGCCAGCGGGCCGGGACTGCTAAACACCGGGGAGCTGTTTTTT. Translation gives CASGPGLLNTGELFF.

This rearrangement joins TRBV7-2 to TRBJ2-3; possibly TRBD1 or TRBD2 for D (6 bases each). This CDR3 comprises 14 residues. The V end lost 6 bases, the J end lost 1 base, and 11 bases lay between the germline ends. The germline V gene encodes CDR1 SGHTA and CDR2 FQGNSA. The CDR3 loop reads CASRTRGGTDTQYF. Here the CDR3 DNA reads TGTGCCAGCAGGACGAGGGGGGGCACAGATACGCAGTATTTT.

The chain uses TRBV2 and TRBJ2-2; no reliable D call. V dropped 4 bases and J dropped 0 bases, with 6 bases sitting between them. There are 14 residues in the CDR3. Germline-derived CDR1 and CDR2 are SNHLY and FYNNEI. CDR3 bases: TGTGCCAGCAGTGTCGGAGCGAACACCGGGGAGCTGTTTTTT. Encoded protein: CASSVGANTGELFF.

The rearrangement uses TRBV29-1 and TRBJ2-7; D might be TRBD2 (6 bases). This CDR3 spans 13 amino acids. CDR1 is SQVTM and CDR2 is ANQGSEA in the germline V gene. V was pared by 4 bases and J by 3 bases, with 13 bases between. The DNA for the CDR3 is TGCAGCGTTGTTCTCCAGGGACTCTACGAGCAGTACTTC. Translation gives CSVVLQGLYEQYF.

This clone was counted between two and nine times. This sequence joins TRBV4-1 and TRBJ1-1; D possibly corresponds to TRBD1 (6 bases). V was clipped by 4 bases and J by 5 bases, with 20 bases between them. This CDR3 region has 16 residues. Germline CDR1 reads MGHRA; CDR2 reads YSYEKL. The CDR3 DNA reads as TGCGCCAGCAGCCCGAACGTGGACAGAGTTATGACTGAAGCTTTCTTT. Residues: CASSPNVDRVMTEAFF.

This clone was picked up a small number of times. The rearrangement joins TRBV7-9 to TRBJ2-1; unclear D gene. The CDR3 sequence is 13 residues long. Germline V gene data show CDR1 as SEHNR and CDR2 as FQNEAQ (reference sequence). V lost 4 bases to trimming and J lost 10 bases, with 14 bases between them. CDR3 protein: CASSSLSGGEQFF. The CDR3 bases are TGTGCCAGCAGCTCCTTATCGGGCGGAGAGCAGTTCTTC. Variable domain in full (rest from reference TRBV7-9 and TRBJ2-1): DTGVSQNPRHKITKRGQNVTFRCDPISEHNRLYWYRQTLGQGPEFLTYFQNEAQLEKSRLLSDRFSAERPKGSFSTLEIQRTEQGDSAMYLCASSSLSGGEQFFGPGTRLTVL.

The chain is built from TRBV11-2 and TRBJ2-2, with TRBD2 as a possible D gene (6 bases). Germline-derived CDR1 and CDR2 are SGHAT and FQNNGV. V was pared by 2 bases and J by 2 bases, with 12 bases between. The CDR3 covers 16 residues. The CDR3 nucleotides read TGTGCCAGCAGCTTAAGGCGGGGCCCCAACACCGGGGAGCTGTTTTTT. Its protein product is CASSLRRGPNTGELFF.

The rearrangement links TRBV19 to TRBJ2-4, with 8 bases that match TRBD1. The CDR3 is 16 residues long. J lost 0 bases, V lost 6 bases, and 7 bases had no gene match. In germline, CDR1 is LNHDA, CDR2 SQIVND (reference sequence). Written as DNA, the CDR3 is TGTGCCAGTAGCCTTGGACAGGGTAAAGCCAAAAACATTCAGTACTTC. Translation gives CASSLGQGKAKNIQYF.

This clone has a single count. The genes are TRBV28 and TRBJ2-7; D is possibly TRBD1 or TRBD2 (9 bases each). With 5 bases removed from V and 4 bases from J, the gap between germline ends came to 27 bases. CDR1 is MDHEN, CDR2 SYDVKM, per germline. This CDR3 comprises 18 residues. CDR3 DNA: TGTGCCAGCAGTAAGGGACAGGGTAGGAGGGCGGGAGGGTACGAGCAGTACTTC. Amino acids: CASSKGQGRRAGGYEQYF.

The J gene is TRBJ2-5, the V gene TRBV15; 11 bases are shared with TRBD1. Germline V CDR1 and CDR2: LNHNV, YYDKDF (reference sequence). The V gene end was trimmed by 0 bases and the J gene end by 4 bases; junction bases not matched to a gene: 1. The CDR3 is 15 residues long. The DNA for the CDR3 is TGTGCCACCAGCAGAGATGGGACAGGGGGAGAGACCCAGTACTTC. Protein sequence: CATSRDGTGGETQYF.

The chain employs TRBV7-9 and TRBJ2-3, with a weak D call TRBD1 (6 bases). This CDR3 is built from 13 residues. Trimming took off 3 bases at V and 6 bases at J, with 10 bases between the two ends. Germline V gene data show CDR1 as SEHNR and CDR2 as FQNEAQ (reference sequence). The CDR3 loop reads CASSFRTEDTQYF. The CDR3 region has the DNA TGTGCCAGCAGCTTTCGGACAGAGGATACGCAGTATTTT.

This clone was recorded a few times. The sample carries other DNA sequences with the same CDR3. The CDR3 coding sequence is TGTGCCAGCTCACAGGGGGCGTCGAATCAGCCCCAGCATTTT. Translation: CASSQGASNQPQHF. The chain has TRBV18 and TRBJ1-5; 7 bases align to TRBD1. The ends lost 4 bases at V and 4 bases at J; junction bases unmatched: 4. CDR1 is KGHSH and CDR2 is LQKENI in the germline V gene. The CDR3 runs to 14 residues. Full variable domain (outside the CDR3, taken from reference TRBV18 and TRBJ1-5): NAGVMQNPRHLVRRRGQEARLRCSPMKGHSHVYWYRQLPEEGLKFMVYLQKENIIDESGMPKERFSAEFPKEGPSILRIQQVVRGDSAAYFCASSQGASNQPQHFGDGTRLSIL.

The CDR3 here is CASSQLEKLFF. CDR3 DNA: TGTGCCAGCAGTCAGCTTGAAAAACTGTTTTTT. The V and J genes are TRBV28 and TRBJ1-4; D call uncertain. V was clipped by 5 bases and J by 7 bases, with 5 bases between them. The CDR3 loop spans 11 amino acids. Germline V gives CDR1 MDHEN, CDR2 SYDVKM.

This clone has a single count. The chain combines TRBV10-3 with TRBJ2-5; a weak D match, TRBD1 (6 bases). Germline CDR1 ENHRY, CDR2 SYGVKD. V was trimmed by 4 bases and J by 3 bases, leaving 9 bases between them. The CDR3 has 13 amino acids. Here the CDR3 DNA reads TGTGCCATCAGTGTGGCAGGGGAAGAGACCCAGTACTTC. Protein sequence: CAISVAGEETQYF.

The V call is TRBV2, the J call TRBJ2-4; no reliable D call. Germline assignment: CDR1 SNHLY and CDR2 FYNNEI. V was shortened by 2 bases and J by 0 bases, with 20 bases between the two germline ends. The CDR3 is 19 amino acids. CDR3 coding DNA: TGTGCCAGCAGTGAACTGGGCGTCCAGATAGTTATAGCCAAAAACATTCAGTACTTC. This codes for CASSELGVQIVIAKNIQYF.

This sequence joins TRBV9 and TRBJ2-7; no firm D call. Germline CDR1 and CDR2: SGDLS and YYNGEE. V was trimmed by 0 bases and J by 3 bases, leaving 13 bases between them. The CDR3 is 15 amino acids. This CDR3 is CASSVVERNLYEQYF. The DNA for the CDR3 is TGTGCCAGCAGCGTAGTTGAACGGAATCTCTACGAGCAGTACTTC.

This clone was observed a single time. This chain joins TRBV29-1 and TRBJ2-3; TRBD2 matches at 11 bases. Germline lookup yields CDR1 SQVTM and CDR2 ANQGSEA. This CDR3 contains 15 residues. V was pared by 7 bases and J by 2 bases, with 8 bases of the junction left unmatched. The CDR3 sequence is CSGRIAGGPTDTQYF. CDR3 nucleotides: TGCAGCGGGAGGATAGCGGGAGGGCCCACAGATACGCAGTATTTT.

The J gene is TRBJ1-1, the V gene TRBV10-3, with 9 bases lining up with TRBD1. The CDR3 contains 14 residues. The germline V gene encodes CDR1 ENHRY and CDR2 SYGVKD. V shed 10 bases and J 6 bases; nucleotides not matched to a gene: 12. The DNA of the CDR3 is TGTGCCACCCAAGGGGACAGGGATCCCCCTGAAGCTTTCTTT. It yields the protein CATQGDRDPPEAFF.

V usage is TRBV28 and J usage is TRBJ2-1; D might be TRBD1 (6 bases). CDR1 and CDR2 (germline): MDHEN, SYDVKM. The CDR3 runs 17 residues. With 2 bases removed from V and 0 bases from J, the gap between germline ends came to 14 bases. Here the CDR3 DNA reads TGTGCCAGCAGTTTAGGGGGCGGGCCAATCTCCTACAATGAGCAGTTCTTC. It translates to CASSLGGGPISYNEQFF. The full variable domain, rest sourced from reference TRBV28 and TRBJ2-1, is DVKVTQSSRYLVKRTGEKVFLECVQDMDHENMFWYRQDPGLGLRLIYFSYDVKMKEKGDIPEGYSVSREKKERFSLILESASTNQTSMYLCASSLGGGPISYNEQFFGPGTRLTVL.

V and J are TRBV14 and TRBJ1-1; TRBD1 aligns across 7 bases. This CDR3 contains 17 residues. Germline CDR1 reads SGHDN; CDR2 reads FVKESK. J was trimmed by 0 bases and V by 2 bases; bases with no gene match: 9. The CDR3 DNA follows: TGTGCCAGCAGCCAATCGTTAACCGGGACAGTGAACACTGAAGCTTTCTTT. It codes for CASSQSLTGTVNTEAFF.

CDR3 coding DNA: TGTGCCATCAGGCCGGGACAGGGAGATCAGCCCCAGCATTTT. Encoded protein: CAIRPGQGDQPQHF. The chain links TRBV10-3 to TRBJ1-5, with 9 bases that match TRBD1. Germline CDR1 reads ENHRY; CDR2 reads SYGVKD. V shed 6 bases and J 5 bases; nucleotides not matched to a gene: 5. The CDR3 runs to 14 residues.

The chain carries TRBV11-2 and TRBJ2-3; 7 nucleotides align to TRBD2. Germline V gene data show CDR1 as SGHAT and CDR2 as FQNNGV. CDR3 size: 16 residues. Unmatched junction bases numbered 13, after V lost 7 bases and J lost 3 bases. CDR3 loop: CASKPWWEGGTDTQYF. The CDR3 coding sequence is TGTGCCAGCAAACCTTGGTGGGAGGGAGGAACAGATACGCAGTATTTT.

The rearrangement uses TRBV29-1 and TRBJ1-1; tentatively, D is TRBD1 (5 bases). The CDR3 contains 14 residues. Germline V gene data show CDR1 as SQVTM and CDR2 as ANQGSEA. The germline V and J ends were trimmed by 6 bases and 1 base, with 15 bases remaining between them. CDR3 protein: CSVSTGSSNTEAFF. Here the CDR3 DNA reads TGCAGCGTCTCAACAGGTTCCTCGAACACTGAAGCTTTCTTT.

The chain has TRBV30 and TRBJ1-4, with D tentatively TRBD1 (5 bases). The CDR3 contains 14 residues. Germline lookup yields CDR1 GTSNPN and CDR2 SVGIG (reference sequence). V lost 4 bases and J 3 bases, leaving 12 bases between the germline ends. The CDR3 region has the DNA TGTGCCTGGACCAGGGACCGAGCTAATGAAAAACTGTTTTTT. This gives the protein CAWTRDRANEKLFF.

The J gene is TRBJ2-2, the V gene TRBV7-3, with D unclear. Trimming shortened V by 1 base and J by 9 bases, and 12 bases separated the two germline ends. Germline V lookup: CDR1 SGHTA, CDR2 FQGTGA. The CDR3 spans 14 residues. The DNA for the CDR3 is TGTGCCAGCAGCTTAAGGCCCCACACGAGGGAGCTGTTTTTT. Translating gives CASSLRPHTRELFF.

The gene calls are TRBV6-5 and TRBJ2-7; 10 bases fit TRBD2. Germline lookup yields CDR1 MNHEY and CDR2 SVGAGI. Trimming at V came to 7 bases and at J to 3 bases, leaving 6 bases not matched to a gene. The CDR3 sequence is 14 residues long. CDR3 sequence (DNA): TGTGCCAGCACAGGACTAGCGGTGAACTACGAGCAGTACTTC. Translating it yields CASTGLAVNYEQYF.

V gene TRBV7-2 combines with J gene TRBJ1-3, with D uncertain. The CDR3 runs 13 residues. Looked up from germline, CDR1 is SGHTA and CDR2 is FQGNSA. V was cut by 4 bases and J by 0 bases, with 4 bases left in between. The CDR3 reads CASSYYSGNTIYF. The CDR3 DNA is TGTGCCAGCAGCTACTACTCTGGAAACACCATATATTTT.

V is TRBV9 and J is TRBJ2-1; 11 bases agree with TRBD2. Germline lookup yields CDR1 SGDLS and CDR2 YYNGEE. This CDR3 spans 18 amino acids. Trimming removed 3 bases from V and 9 bases from J; junction bases left unmatched: 17. CDR3 bases: TGTGCCAGCAGCGCCCTAGTAAGTGTAACTAGCGGGAGTAGTGAGCAGTTCTTC. Its translation is CASSALVSVTSGSSEQFF.

About this clone: Within the sample, other DNA sequences also encode this same CDR3. The chain recombines TRBV5-1 with TRBJ2-1; D ambiguous. Germline loops: CDR1 SGHRS, CDR2 YFSETQ. The CDR3 extends over 14 amino acids. V was cut by 4 bases and J by 0 bases, with 8 bases left in between. The CDR3 reads CASSVGSSYNEQFF. As DNA, the CDR3 is TGCGCCAGCAGCGTGGGAAGCTCCTACAATGAGCAGTTCTTC. The full variable domain, with the rest looked up from reference TRBV5-1 and TRBJ2-1, is KAGVTQTPRYLIKTRGQQVTLSCSPISGHRSVSWYQQTPGQGLQFLFEYFSETQRNKGNFPGRFSGRQFSNSRSEMNVSTLELGDSALYLCASSVGSSYNEQFFGPGTRLTVL.

This rearrangement joins TRBV27 to TRBJ2-7; 8 bases are shared with TRBD2. The length of the CDR3 is 16 residues. Germline V gene lookup returns CDR1 MNHEY and CDR2 SMNVEV (reference sequence). Trimming cost V 5 bases and J 0 bases; bases outside gene matches: 9. Written as DNA, the CDR3 is TGTGCCAGCAGTGCCCGCGGCCTAGCGGGCTCCTACGAGCAGTACTTC. It yields the protein CASSARGLAGSYEQYF.

Regarding this clone: This same CDR3 is encoded by further DNA sequences in the sample. This sequence joins TRBV29-1 and TRBJ2-3; D remains ambiguous. This CDR3 has 13 residues. Per germline, CDR1 SQVTM and CDR2 ANQGSEA. V lost 1 base to trimming and J lost 1 base, with 6 bases between them. DNA for the CDR3: TGCAGCGTTGAAGGCCCGGGCACAGATACGCAGTATTTT. Amino acids: CSVEGPGTDTQYF.

The V call is TRBV2, the J call TRBJ1-3; D remains unclear. This CDR3 is 14 amino acids long. V was clipped by 5 bases and J by 0 bases, with 8 bases between them. Germline V gives CDR1 SNHLY, CDR2 FYNNEI. CDR3 nucleotide sequence: TGTGCCAGCAGTTTCAGCTCCTCTGGAAACACCATATATTTT. This codes for CASSFSSSGNTIYF.